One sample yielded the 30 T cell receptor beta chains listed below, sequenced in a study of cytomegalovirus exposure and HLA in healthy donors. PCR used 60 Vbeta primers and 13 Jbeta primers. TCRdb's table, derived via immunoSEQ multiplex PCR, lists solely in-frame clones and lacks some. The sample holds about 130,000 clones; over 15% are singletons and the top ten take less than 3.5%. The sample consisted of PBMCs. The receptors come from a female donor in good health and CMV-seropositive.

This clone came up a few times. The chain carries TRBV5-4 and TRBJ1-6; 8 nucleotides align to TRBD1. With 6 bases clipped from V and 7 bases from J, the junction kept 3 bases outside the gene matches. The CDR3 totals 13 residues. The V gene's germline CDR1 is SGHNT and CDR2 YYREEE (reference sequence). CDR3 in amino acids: CASMDRENSPLHF. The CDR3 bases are TGTGCCAGCATGGACAGGGAGAATTCACCCCTCCACTTT.

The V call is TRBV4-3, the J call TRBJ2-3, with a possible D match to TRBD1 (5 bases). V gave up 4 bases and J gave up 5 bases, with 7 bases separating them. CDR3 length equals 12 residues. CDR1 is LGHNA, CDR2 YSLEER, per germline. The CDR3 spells CASSPGRDTQYF. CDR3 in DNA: TGCGCCAGCAGCCCAGGGCGAGATACGCAGTATTTT.

CDR3 DNA sequence: TGTGCCAGCAGTCCCTTGGGGCTGAATGTTCGTGGCACAGATACGCAGTATTTT. Translated: CASSPLGLNVRGTDTQYF. The rearrangement uses TRBV28 and TRBJ2-3, with a weak D call TRBD1 (5 bases). Trimming stripped 5 bases from V and 1 base from J, with 22 bases between. CDR3 size: 18 residues. CDR1 and CDR2 from the germline V gene are MDHEN and SYDVKM.

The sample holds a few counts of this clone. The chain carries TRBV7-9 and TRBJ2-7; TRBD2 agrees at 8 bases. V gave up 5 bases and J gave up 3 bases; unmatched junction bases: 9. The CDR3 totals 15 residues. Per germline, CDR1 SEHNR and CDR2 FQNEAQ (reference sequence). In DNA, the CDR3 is TGTGCCAGCAGCCCGGGACTAGGCGATCTCTACGAGCAGTACTTC. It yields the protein CASSPGLGDLYEQYF.

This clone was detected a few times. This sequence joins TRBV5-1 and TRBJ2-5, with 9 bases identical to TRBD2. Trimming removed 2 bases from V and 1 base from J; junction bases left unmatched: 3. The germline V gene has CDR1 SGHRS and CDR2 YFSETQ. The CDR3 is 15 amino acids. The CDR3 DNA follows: TGCGCCAGCAGCTTAAGCGGGGGGCCCCAAGAGACCCAGTACTTC. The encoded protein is CASSLSGGPQETQYF.

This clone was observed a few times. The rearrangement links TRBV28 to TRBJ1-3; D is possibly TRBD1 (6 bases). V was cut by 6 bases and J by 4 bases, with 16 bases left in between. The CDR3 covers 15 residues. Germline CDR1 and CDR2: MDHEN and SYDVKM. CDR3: CASRSAGTQGNTIYF. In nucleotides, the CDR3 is TGTGCCAGCAGGTCCGCCGGGACACAAGGAAACACCATATATTTT.

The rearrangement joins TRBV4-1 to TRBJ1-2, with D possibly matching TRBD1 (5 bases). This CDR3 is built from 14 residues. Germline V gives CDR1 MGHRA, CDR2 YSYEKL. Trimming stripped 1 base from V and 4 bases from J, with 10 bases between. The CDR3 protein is CASSQVPGSYGYTF. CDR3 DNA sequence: TGCGCCAGCAGCCAAGTCCCAGGGTCCTATGGCTACACCTTC.

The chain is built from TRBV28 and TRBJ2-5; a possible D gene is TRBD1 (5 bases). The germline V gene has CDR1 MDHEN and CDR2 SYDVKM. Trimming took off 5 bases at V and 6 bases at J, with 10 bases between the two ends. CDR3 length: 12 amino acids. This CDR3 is CASSQGRKTQYF. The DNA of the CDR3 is TGTGCCAGCAGTCAGGGTCGGAAGACCCAGTACTTC.

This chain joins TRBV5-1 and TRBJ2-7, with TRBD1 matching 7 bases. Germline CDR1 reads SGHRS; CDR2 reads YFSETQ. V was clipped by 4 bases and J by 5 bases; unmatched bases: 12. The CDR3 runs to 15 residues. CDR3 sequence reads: CASSQGTDSRNEQYF. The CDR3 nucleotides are TGCGCCAGCAGCCAGGGGACAGACTCACGAAACGAGCAGTACTTC.

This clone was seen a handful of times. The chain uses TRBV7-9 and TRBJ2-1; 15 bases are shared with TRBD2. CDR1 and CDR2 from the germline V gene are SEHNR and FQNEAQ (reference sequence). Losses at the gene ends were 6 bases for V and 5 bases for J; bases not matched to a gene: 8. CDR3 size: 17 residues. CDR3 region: CASRDTGTSGRHNEQFF. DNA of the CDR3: TGTGCCAGCAGGGATACCGGGACTAGCGGGAGGCACAATGAGCAGTTCTTC.

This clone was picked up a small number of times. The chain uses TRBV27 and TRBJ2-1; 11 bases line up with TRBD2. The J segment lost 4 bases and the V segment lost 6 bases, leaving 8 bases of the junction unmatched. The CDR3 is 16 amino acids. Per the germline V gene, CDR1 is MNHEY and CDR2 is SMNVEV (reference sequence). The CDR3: CASRDLAGGSYNEQFF. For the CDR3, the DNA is TGTGCCAGCAGGGATTTAGCGGGAGGGTCTTACAATGAGCAGTTCTTC.

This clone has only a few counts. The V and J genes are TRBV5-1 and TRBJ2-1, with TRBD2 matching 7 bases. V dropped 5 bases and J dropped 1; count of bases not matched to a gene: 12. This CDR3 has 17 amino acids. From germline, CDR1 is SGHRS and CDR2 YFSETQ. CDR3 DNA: TGCGCCAGCAGGGCCGGGACTACCCTGGCATCCTACAATGAGCAGTTCTTC. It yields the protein CASRAGTTLASYNEQFF.

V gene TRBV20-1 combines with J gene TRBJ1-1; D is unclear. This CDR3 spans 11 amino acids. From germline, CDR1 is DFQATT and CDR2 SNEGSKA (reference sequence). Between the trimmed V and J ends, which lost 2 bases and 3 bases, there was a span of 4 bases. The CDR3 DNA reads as TGCAGTGCTAGATCGGACACTGAAGCTTTCTTT. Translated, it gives CSARSDTEAFF.

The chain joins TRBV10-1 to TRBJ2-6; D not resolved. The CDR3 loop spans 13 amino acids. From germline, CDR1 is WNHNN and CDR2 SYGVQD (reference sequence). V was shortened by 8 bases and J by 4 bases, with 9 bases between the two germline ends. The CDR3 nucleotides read TGCGCCAGCGGCAATTTCGGGGCCAACGTCCTGACTTTC. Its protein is CASGNFGANVLTF.

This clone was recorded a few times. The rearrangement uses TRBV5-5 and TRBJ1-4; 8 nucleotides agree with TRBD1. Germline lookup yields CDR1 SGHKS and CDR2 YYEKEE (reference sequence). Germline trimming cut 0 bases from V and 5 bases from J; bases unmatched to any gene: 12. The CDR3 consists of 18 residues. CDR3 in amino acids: CASSLVRDRFYANEKLFF. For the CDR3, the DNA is TGTGCCAGCAGCTTGGTCCGGGACAGGTTCTACGCGAATGAAAAACTGTTTTTT.

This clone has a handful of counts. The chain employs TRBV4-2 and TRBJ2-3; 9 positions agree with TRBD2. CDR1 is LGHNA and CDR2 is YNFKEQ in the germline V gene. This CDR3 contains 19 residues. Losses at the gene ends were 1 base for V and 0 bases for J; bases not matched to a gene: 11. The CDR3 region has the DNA TGTGCCAGCAGCCAAGGGCTAGCGGGGAGAGGGACTAGCACAGATACGCAGTATTTT. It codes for CASSQGLAGRGTSTDTQYF.

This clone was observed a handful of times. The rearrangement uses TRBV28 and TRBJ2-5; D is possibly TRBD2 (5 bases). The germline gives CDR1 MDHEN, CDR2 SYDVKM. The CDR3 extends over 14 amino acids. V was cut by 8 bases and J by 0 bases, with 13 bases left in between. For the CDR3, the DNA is TGTGCCAGCGGAGGCGGCGATAACCAAGAGACCCAGTACTTC. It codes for CASGGGDNQETQYF.

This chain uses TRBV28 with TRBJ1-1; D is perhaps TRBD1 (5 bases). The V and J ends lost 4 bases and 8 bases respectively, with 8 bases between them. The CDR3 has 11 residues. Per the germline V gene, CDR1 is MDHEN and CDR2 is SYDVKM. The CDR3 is CASSSTAEAFF. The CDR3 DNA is TGTGCCAGCAGTTCGACAGCCGAAGCTTTCTTT.

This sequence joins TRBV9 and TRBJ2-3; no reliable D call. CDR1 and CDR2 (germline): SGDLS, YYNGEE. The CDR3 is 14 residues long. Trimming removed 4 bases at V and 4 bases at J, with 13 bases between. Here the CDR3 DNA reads TGTGCCAGCAGCCTTTTTGGGCCGGCAGATACGCAGTATTTT. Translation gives CASSLFGPADTQYF.

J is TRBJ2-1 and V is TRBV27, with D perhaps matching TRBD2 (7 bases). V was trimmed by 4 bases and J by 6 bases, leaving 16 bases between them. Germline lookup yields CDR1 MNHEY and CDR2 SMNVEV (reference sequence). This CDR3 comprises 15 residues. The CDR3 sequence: CASSSGGPLGNEQFF. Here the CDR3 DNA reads TGTGCCAGCAGTTCCGGGGGGCCCCTGGGCAATGAGCAGTTCTTC.

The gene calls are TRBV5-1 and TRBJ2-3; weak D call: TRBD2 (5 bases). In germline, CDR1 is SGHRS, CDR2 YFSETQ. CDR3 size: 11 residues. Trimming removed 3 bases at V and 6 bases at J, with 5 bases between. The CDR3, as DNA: TGCGCCAGCAGCTCGGGGGATACGCAGTATTTT. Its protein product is CASSSGDTQYF.

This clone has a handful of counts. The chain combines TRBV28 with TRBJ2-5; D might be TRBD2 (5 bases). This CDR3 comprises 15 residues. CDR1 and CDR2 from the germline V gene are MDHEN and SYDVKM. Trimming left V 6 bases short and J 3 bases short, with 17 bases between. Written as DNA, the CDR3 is TGTGCCAGCAGATCACCGAGAAGCGGAGAAGAGACCCAGTACTTC. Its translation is CASRSPRSGEETQYF.

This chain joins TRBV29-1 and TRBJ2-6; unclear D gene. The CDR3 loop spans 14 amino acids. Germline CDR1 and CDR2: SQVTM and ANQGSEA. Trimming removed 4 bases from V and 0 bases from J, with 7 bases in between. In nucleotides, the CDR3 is TGCAGCGTTGGGCCCGTCTCTGGGGCCAACGTCCTGACTTTC. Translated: CSVGPVSGANVLTF.

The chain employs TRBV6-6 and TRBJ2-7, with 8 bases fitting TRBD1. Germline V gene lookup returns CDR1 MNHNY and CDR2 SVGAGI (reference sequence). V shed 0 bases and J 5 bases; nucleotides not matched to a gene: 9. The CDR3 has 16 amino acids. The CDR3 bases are TGTGCCAGCAGTTACTCGCATATGACAGGGGTCCACGAGCAGTACTTC. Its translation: CASSYSHMTGVHEQYF.

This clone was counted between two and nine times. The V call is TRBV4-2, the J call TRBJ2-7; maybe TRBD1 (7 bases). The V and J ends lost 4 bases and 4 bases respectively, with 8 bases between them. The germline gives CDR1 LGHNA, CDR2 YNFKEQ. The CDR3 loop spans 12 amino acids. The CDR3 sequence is CASSPGGYEQYF. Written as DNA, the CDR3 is TGTGCCAGCAGCCCAGGGGGGTACGAGCAGTACTTC.

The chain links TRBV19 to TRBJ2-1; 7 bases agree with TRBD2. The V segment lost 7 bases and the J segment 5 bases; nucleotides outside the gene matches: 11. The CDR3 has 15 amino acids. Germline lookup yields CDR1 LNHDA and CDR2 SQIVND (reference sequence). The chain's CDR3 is CASTRGRQEDNEQFF. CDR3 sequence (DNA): TGTGCCAGTACCCGCGGGAGACAAGAGGACAATGAGCAGTTCTTC.

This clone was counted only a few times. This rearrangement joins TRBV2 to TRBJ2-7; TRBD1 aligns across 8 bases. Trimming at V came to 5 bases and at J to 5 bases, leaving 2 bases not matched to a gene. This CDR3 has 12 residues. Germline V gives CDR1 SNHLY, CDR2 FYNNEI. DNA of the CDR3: TGTGCCAGCAGTAGGACAGGGAACGAGCAGTACTTC. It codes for CASSRTGNEQYF. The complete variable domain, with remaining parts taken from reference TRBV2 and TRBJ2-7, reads EPEVTQTPSHQVTQMGQEVILRCVPISNHLYFYWYRQILGQKVEFLVSFYNNEISEKSEIFDDQFSVERPDGSNFTLKIRSTKLEDSAMYFCASSRTGNEQYFGPGTRLTVT.

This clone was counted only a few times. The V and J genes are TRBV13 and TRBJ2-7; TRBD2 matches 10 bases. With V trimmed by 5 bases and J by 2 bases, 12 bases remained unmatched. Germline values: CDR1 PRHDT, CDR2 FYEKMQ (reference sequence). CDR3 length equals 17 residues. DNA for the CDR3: TGTGCCAGCAGCCTGACTAGCGGGCGTTTTCTGGCCTACGAGCAGTACTTC. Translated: CASSLTSGRFLAYEQYF.

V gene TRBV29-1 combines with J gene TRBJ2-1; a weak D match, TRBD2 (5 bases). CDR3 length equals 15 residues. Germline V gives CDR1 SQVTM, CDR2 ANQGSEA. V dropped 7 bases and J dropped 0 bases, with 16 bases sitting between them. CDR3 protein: CSGLGSGSSYNEQFF. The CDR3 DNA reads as TGCAGCGGGTTAGGGAGCGGAAGCTCCTACAATGAGCAGTTCTTC.

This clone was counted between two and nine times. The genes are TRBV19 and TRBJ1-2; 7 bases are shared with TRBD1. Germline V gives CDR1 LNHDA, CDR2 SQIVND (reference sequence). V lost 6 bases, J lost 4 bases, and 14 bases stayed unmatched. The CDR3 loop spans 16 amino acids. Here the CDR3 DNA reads TGTGCCAGTAGCGCCCCCGGGACAGCGGAGCTCTATGGCTACACCTTC. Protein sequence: CASSAPGTAELYGYTF.